The rows below give T cell receptor beta chains drawn from one sample of a study of identical twins. One entry per CDR3 protein results from TCRdb running MiXCR on the 5' RACE reads. The sample holds roughly 770,000 distinct CDR3 sequences; about 20% are singletons and the top ten take 10% to 15%. This sample was shared with a second study, whose subject was T cells expressing NK-cell markers.

Sequencing was carried out using PBMCs. The source of these receptors is a young woman in good health. The CDR3 runs from the conserved cysteine through the conserved F or W. Fields, in order: J gene, D gene, V gene, clone size, CDR3 protein, CDR3 DNA. The D gene is left open where the match is weak. A row's size may be missing; if present it is once, few, many or a size class.

>TRBJ1-2|.|TRBV7-9|few
CASSLSRQGGYGYTF
TGTGCCAGCAGCTTATCCAGGCAGGGCGGCTATGGCTACACCTTC
>TRBJ2-5|.|TRBV20-1|many
CSASRQETQYF
TGCAGTGCTAGCCGCCAAGAGACCCAGTACTTC
>TRBJ2-3|.|TRBV2|few
CASGGGFGRTDTQYF
TGTGCCAGCGGTGGAGGGTTTGGGCGTACAGATACGCAGTATTTT
>TRBJ2-1|TRBD2|TRBV20-1|.
CSARETRLATYNEQFF
TGCAGTGCTAGAGAGACGAGACTAGCGACGTACAATGAGCAGTTCTTC
>TRBJ1-2|TRBD1|TRBV20-1|.
CSGTGGDYGYTF
TGCAGTGGTACAGGGGGCGACTATGGCTACACCTTC
>TRBJ2-5|.|TRBV10-2|.
CASRSDQWGARYQETQYF
TGCGCCAGCAGATCGGACCAATGGGGGGCCAGGTACCAAGAGACCCAGTACTTC
>TRBJ2-5|TRBD2|TRBV5-6|.
CASRLAGDRETQYF
TGTGCCTCCAGGCTAGCGGGAGATCGAGAGACCCAGTACTTC
>TRBJ1-1|.|TRBV7-2|few
CASSLSSTDPFEAFF
TGTGCCAGCAGCTTATCGTCCACGGATCCATTTGAAGCTTTCTTT
>TRBJ1-2|TRBD1|TRBV5-5|.
CASSLIPGGHYGYTF
TGTGCCAGCAGCCTCATTCCAGGGGGACACTATGGCTACACCTTC
>TRBJ1-1|.|TRBV25-1|few
CASCTGNTEAFF
TGTGCCAGCTGTACAGGGAACACTGAAGCTTTCTTT
>TRBJ1-1|.|TRBV5-1|few
CASSLATSMNTEAFF
TGCGCCAGCAGCTTGGCTACCAGCATGAACACTGAAGCTTTCTTT
>TRBJ1-2|.|TRBV3-1|.
CASSHREGGYTF
TGTGCCAGCAGTCACCGGGAAGGAGGCTACACCTTC
>TRBJ2-1|TRBD2|TRBV6-1|few
CASSRGTSGHNEQFF
TGTGCCAGCAGTCGGGGGACTAGCGGACACAATGAGCAGTTCTTC
>TRBJ2-2|TRBD2|TRBV12-3/TRBV12-4|once
CASSRQRGHTGELFF
TGTGCCAGCAGTCGTCAGCGGGGCCACACCGGGGAGCTGTTTTTT
>TRBJ2-2|.|TRBV24-1|.
CATQSFTGELFF
TGTGCCACCCAGTCGTTCACCGGGGAGCTGTTTTTT
>TRBJ2-1|.|TRBV11-2|.
CGTSSYNEQFF
TGTGGGACGAGCTCCTACAATGAGCAGTTCTTC